This entry lists 13 T cell receptor beta chains sequenced from one sample in a study of cytomegalovirus exposure and HLA in healthy donors. In the PCR, 60 Vbeta and 13 Jbeta primers were used. Clones were sequenced by immunoSEQ multiplex PCR, and TCRdb holds only the in-frame ones, with some missing. The data hold some 90,000 clones, with 80% observed a single time. The sample taken for sequencing was PBMCs. These TCRs come from a man between 50 and 59 years old in good health and CMV-seropositive.

The V call is TRBV5-5, the J call TRBJ2-5, with 9 nucleotides matching TRBD1. The V segment lost 4 bases and the J segment 4 bases; nucleotides outside the gene matches: 5. The CDR3 runs 14 residues. From germline, CDR1 is SGHKS and CDR2 YYEKEE (reference sequence). Written as DNA, the CDR3 is TGTGCCAGCAGCATCACAGGGGGCCTAGAGACCCAGTACTTC. Translated, it gives CASSITGGLETQYF.

V usage is TRBV7-6 and J usage is TRBJ2-7; TRBD1 might be the D (7 bases). From germline, CDR1 is SGHVS and CDR2 FNYEAQ. CDR3 length equals 15 residues. V lost 1 base, J lost 2 bases, and 12 bases lay in between. DNA for the CDR3: TGTGCCAGCAGCTTAGTTGCGGGACAGACCTACGAGCAGTACTTC. Translating gives CASSLVAGQTYEQYF.

The chain uses TRBV11-2 and TRBJ2-1; unclear D gene. V lost 4 bases to trimming and J lost 4 bases, with 14 bases between them. The CDR3 has 15 amino acids. Per the germline V gene, CDR1 is SGHAT and CDR2 is FQNNGV. CDR3 coding DNA: TGTGCCAGCAGCTCCGGGTTTTTATCATACAATGAGCAGTTCTTC. Its protein product is CASSSGFLSYNEQFF.

V usage is TRBV27 and J usage is TRBJ1-1; weak D call: TRBD1 (5 bases). The germline V gene has CDR1 MNHEY and CDR2 SMNVEV (reference sequence). CDR3 size: 17 residues. Trimming shortened V by 2 bases and J by 0 bases, and 16 bases separated the two germline ends. The CDR3 DNA sequence: TGTGCCAGCAGTTTACTCCTCATCAGGGAAATGAACACTGAAGCTTTCTTT. Translated: CASSLLLIREMNTEAFF.

The chain carries TRBV18 and TRBJ1-2; D call uncertain. Germline CDR1 and CDR2: KGHSH and LQKENI. This CDR3 spans 14 amino acids. The germline V and J ends were trimmed by 3 bases and 8 bases, with 16 bases remaining between them. The CDR3 nucleotides read TGTGCCAGCTCACCTCTTGCAGTCCGAGGGGGCTACACCTTC. This codes for CASSPLAVRGGYTF.

J is TRBJ1-3 and V is TRBV6-1, with a tentative D call TRBD1 (5 bases). Germline V gene sequence: CDR1 MNHNS, CDR2 SASEGT. CDR3 length: 17 residues. V lost 0 bases to trimming and J lost 3 bases, with 15 bases between them. The CDR3 DNA is TGTGCCAGCAGTGAAGCTCCAGGGCGACGGATTGGAAACACCATATATTTT. It specifies CASSEAPGRRIGNTIYF.

Comments on this clone: An end of the junction differs from the germline gene, which may be a read error. The rearrangement links TRBV20-1 to TRBJ2-1; the D gene is possibly TRBD2 (5 bases). The CDR3 extends over 11 amino acids. Germline lookup yields CDR1 DFQATT and CDR2 SNEGSKA (reference sequence). The CDR3 is CSARDGRKEVF. For the CDR3, the DNA is TGCAGTGCTAGAGACGGCAGGAAGGAGGTCTTC.

As regards this clone: This likely reflects a read error, since a far larger clone is one base away. The V and J genes are TRBV15 and TRBJ1-2; tentative D call: TRBD1 (6 bases). The CDR3 runs to 14 residues. Germline CDR1 and CDR2: LNHNV and YYDKDF (reference sequence). The CDR3 loop is CATSRQGRVYGYPF. CDR3 DNA: TGTGCCACCAGCAGACAGGGGAGGGTCTATGGCTACCCCTTC.

The CDR3: CASSFGGSGGYEQYF. The CDR3 coding sequence is TGTGCCAGCAGCTTCGGCGGGAGTGGTGGCTACGAGCAGTACTTC. V is TRBV7-3 and J is TRBJ2-7; 7 nucleotides align to TRBD2. The V gene end was trimmed by 3 bases and the J gene end by 3 bases; junction bases not matched to a gene: 8. Germline CDR1 reads SGHTA; CDR2 reads FQGTGA. The length of the CDR3 is 15 residues.

The chain joins TRBV7-9 to TRBJ2-6, with 8 nucleotides matching TRBD1. Trimming at V came to 3 bases and at J to 1 base, leaving 5 bases not matched to a gene. The CDR3 length is 17 residues. CDR1 is SEHNR, CDR2 FQNEAQ, per germline (reference sequence). The CDR3 region is CASSFQGAHSGANVLTF. CDR3 in DNA: TGTGCCAGCAGCTTTCAGGGGGCCCATTCTGGGGCCAACGTCCTGACTTTC. The variable domain in full, with the rest retrieved from reference TRBV7-9 and TRBJ2-6, is DTGVSQNPRHKITKRGQNVTFRCDPISEHNRLYWYRQTLGQGPEFLTYFQNEAQLEKSRLLSDRFSAERPKGSFSTLEIQRTEQGDSAMYLCASSFQGAHSGANVLTFGAGSRLTVL.

This sequence joins TRBV5-4 and TRBJ2-5, with a possible D match to TRBD2 (7 bases). The CDR3 is 17 amino acids. Germline V gene sequence: CDR1 SGHNT, CDR2 YYREEE (reference sequence). The ends were cut back, 4 bases at V and 4 bases at J, with 23 bases in the middle. CDR3 residues: CASSPRDPGGHGETQYF. The CDR3 DNA is TGTGCCAGCAGCCCCAGGGACCCGGGGGGCCACGGAGAGACCCAGTACTTC. Based on the CDR3 plus reference TRBV5-4 and TRBJ2-5, the full variable domain is ETGVTQSPTHLIKTRGQQVTLRCSSQSGHNTVSWYQQALGQGPQFIFQYYREEENGRGNFPPRFSGLQFPNYSSELNVNALELDDSALYLCASSPRDPGGHGETQYFGPGTRLLVL.

The chain couples TRBV25-1 to TRBJ2-2, with D unclear. This CDR3 has 18 amino acids. The ends were cut back, 3 bases at V and 4 bases at J, with 21 bases in the middle. Per germline, CDR1 MGHDK and CDR2 SYGVNS. The CDR3, as DNA: TGTGCCAGCAGTGAGAGCCCCTCCTGGCTAGTAGTCACCGGGGAGCTGTTTTTT. Protein product: CASSESPSWLVVTGELFF.

The CDR3 protein is CAWKPDSWMNTEAFF. The CDR3 DNA reads TGTGCCTGGAAACCTGACAGCTGGATGAACACTGAAGCTTTCTTT. J is TRBJ1-1 and V is TRBV30; D is possibly TRBD1 (5 bases). Trimming took 4 bases from V and 0 from J, leaving 15 bases between them. The CDR3 spans 15 residues. Germline lookup yields CDR1 GTSNPN and CDR2 SVGIG (reference sequence).